This TCR beta chain comes out of a study of T cell changes during pregnancy in multiple sclerosis. V lost 3 bases, J lost 7 bases, and 13 bases lay in between. Germline values: CDR1 LNHDA, CDR2 SQIVND (reference sequence). This CDR3 spans 14 amino acids. Some clones are missing from TCRdb's copy, which holds only in-frame ones; the method was immunoSEQ multiplex PCR. This sample carries fewer than 40,000 clones, roughly nine tenths of them seen once, and the ten largest clones take over 4.5%. The TCR sequence derives from a female donor with multiple sclerosis, enrolled in a pregnancy study. Sample: CD8+ T cells from peripheral blood mononuclear cells, taken in the first trimester of pregnancy. The rearrangement uses TRBV19 and TRBJ2-1; D may be TRBD1 (6 bases). The CDR3 region has the DNA TGTGCCAGTAGTATCCTTGGGGGCGAGAATGAGCAGTTCTTC. Encoded protein: CASSILGGENEQFF.